Below are 24 T cell receptor beta chains sequenced from a single sample in a study of CXCR3-negative and CXCR3-positive naive CD8 T cells. Through 5' RACE with UMI labels, the TRB cDNA libraries were prepared. Reanalyzing the 5' RACE reads, TCRdb keeps one entry per CDR3 protein, without DNA. Here the sample table reports around 96,000 distinct CDR3 sequences. The sequencing input was naive CXCR3- CD8+ T cells from blood. Noted subset: CD45RO-CCR7+CD27+CD95- naive CD8+ T cells lacking CXCR3 (TNR3-). All receptors come from a human donor in good health. Some clones in this sample may be carry-over from other donors' samples.

V and J are TRBV29-1 and TRBJ1-2; there is no DNA to check the TCRdb D call of TRBD1. There are 13 residues in the CDR3. Germline loops: CDR1 SQVTM, CDR2 ANQGSEA. The CDR3 is CSVETGHNYGYTF.

The J gene is TRBJ2-1, the V gene TRBV6-2 or TRBV6-3; absent DNA, TCRdb's TRBD2 call cannot be checked. The CDR3 consists of 13 residues. Germline CDR1 MNHEY, CDR2 SVGEGT. The CDR3 reads CASSYEQREGRFF.

The chain links TRBV4-1 to TRBJ2-7; TCRdb gives TRBD2 as the D gene, but with no DNA this cannot be confirmed. The CDR3 covers 16 residues. In germline, CDR1 is MGHRA, CDR2 YSYEKL. The CDR3 here is CASSQEETSGYYEQYF.

The rearrangement joins TRBV7-3 to TRBJ1-6; TCRdb indicates TRBD1, and absent DNA this call remains unverified. In germline, CDR1 is SGHTA, CDR2 FQGTGA. This CDR3 has 14 residues. CDR3 amino acids: CASSTGGDNSPLHF.

The rearrangement uses TRBV20-1 and TRBJ2-7. This CDR3 is 11 amino acids long. Per germline, CDR1 DFQATT and CDR2 SNEGSKA (reference sequence). This CDR3 is CSAFVRYEQYF.

CDR3 sequence: CASSQEPGQTYTEAFF. This chain connects TRBV14 to TRBJ1-1; TCRdb reports TRBD1, a call that lacks DNA to check it against. The CDR3 loop spans 16 amino acids. Germline CDR1 reads SGHDN; CDR2 reads FVKESK.

The chain recombines TRBV5-1 with TRBJ2-7; TCRdb picks TRBD1, but there is no DNA to check that call. The germline V gene has CDR1 SGHRS and CDR2 YFSETQ. This CDR3 spans 13 amino acids. CDR3 region: CASRDSSSYEQYF.

This chain connects TRBV5-6 to TRBJ2-5; TCRdb indicates TRBD2, and absent DNA this call remains unverified. This CDR3 contains 18 residues. The germline V gene encodes CDR1 SGHDT and CDR2 YYEEEE. CDR3 residues: CASSSALLAGGPAETQYF.

The chain combines TRBV12-3 or TRBV12-4 with TRBJ2-7; TCRdb gives TRBD2 as the D gene, but with no DNA this cannot be confirmed. The CDR3 has 14 amino acids. The CDR3 reads CASSPGPEGYEQYF.

V and J are TRBV20-1 and TRBJ2-7. The CDR3 length is 13 residues. CDR1 and CDR2 (germline): DFQATT, SNEGSKA (reference sequence). The chain's CDR3 is CSASGEFSYEQYF.

This rearrangement joins TRBV4-1 to TRBJ2-7. The germline gives CDR1 MGHRA, CDR2 YSYEKL. The CDR3 loop spans 15 amino acids. The CDR3 sequence is CASSQTSGISYEQYF.

This chain connects TRBV7-2 to TRBJ2-3; TCRdb selects TRBD1, and the lack of DNA leaves this call unchecked. Looked up from germline, CDR1 is SGHTA and CDR2 is FQGNSA. The CDR3 has 14 amino acids. The CDR3 loop is CASSIGAGEDTQYF.

V is TRBV20-1 and J is TRBJ1-1; TCRdb returns TRBD1, unconfirmable since there is no DNA. The germline V gene encodes CDR1 DFQATT and CDR2 SNEGSKA (reference sequence). This CDR3 is built from 15 residues. The CDR3 reads CSAPLRDRAHTEAFF.

The chain recombines TRBV7-6 with TRBJ1-2; with no DNA, the TCRdb D assignment of TRBD1 cannot be verified. The CDR3 sequence is 15 residues long. Germline CDR1 and CDR2: SGHVS and FNYEAQ. The CDR3 sequence is CASSSPGTGGNGYTF.

V usage is TRBV2 and J usage is TRBJ2-1; the D call from TCRdb, TRBD2, cannot be confirmed without DNA. This CDR3 region has 17 residues. The V gene's germline CDR1 is SNHLY and CDR2 FYNNEI. The CDR3: CASRDPSGPLGYNEQFF.

The chain joins TRBV2 to TRBJ2-7; the D call from TCRdb, TRBD2, cannot be confirmed without DNA. From germline, CDR1 is SNHLY and CDR2 FYNNEI. The CDR3 has 16 amino acids. The CDR3: CASSEWGTSATYEQYF.

The V gene is TRBV28, the J gene TRBJ2-3; TCRdb calls TRBD2, which cannot be checked without DNA. Per the germline V gene, CDR1 is MDHEN and CDR2 is SYDVKM. The CDR3 contains 16 residues. The CDR3 protein is CASSLLTSGISDTQYF.

CDR3 loop: CSARALGQISEAFF. The chain carries TRBV20-1 and TRBJ1-1; TCRdb's D call, TRBD1, is unchecked because there is no DNA. The CDR3 runs to 14 residues. Germline V gene lookup returns CDR1 DFQATT and CDR2 SNEGSKA (reference sequence).

The V and J genes are TRBV29-1 and TRBJ2-2; TCRdb indicates TRBD1, and absent DNA this call remains unverified. This CDR3 region has 14 residues. Germline loops: CDR1 SQVTM, CDR2 ANQGSEA. The CDR3 protein is CSVDAGANTGELFF.

The rearrangement joins TRBV28 to TRBJ2-7. CDR1 MDHEN and CDR2 SYDVKM come from the germline V gene. CDR3 size: 15 residues. CDR3: CASSLGSQSSYEQYF.

This chain links TRBV9 with TRBJ2-1; the TRBD2 assignment by TCRdb is unverifiable without DNA. This CDR3 is 14 amino acids long. Germline V gene lookup returns CDR1 SGDLS and CDR2 YYNGEE. The CDR3 protein is CASNDGSRSQEQFF.

V usage is TRBV4-2 and J usage is TRBJ2-7; the D call of TRBD1 rests on TCRdb alone, since no DNA is present to check it. This CDR3 contains 17 residues. Germline loops: CDR1 LGHNA, CDR2 YNFKEQ. The CDR3 here is CASSPGQARGSSYEQYF.

This chain joins TRBV29-1 and TRBJ2-1; with no DNA, the TCRdb D assignment of TRBD2 cannot be verified. Germline CDR1 and CDR2: SQVTM and ANQGSEA. This CDR3 comprises 13 residues. The CDR3 here is CSVLGTRDNEQFF.

CDR3 region: CASSPRRANYEQYF. The chain recombines TRBV7-7 with TRBJ2-7; TCRdb indicates TRBD2, and absent DNA this call remains unverified. The CDR3 runs to 14 residues. Germline-derived CDR1 and CDR2 are SSHAT and FNYEAQ (reference sequence). The full variable domain, its missing parts supplied by reference TRBV7-7 and TRBJ2-7, is GAGVSQSPRYKVTKRGQDVTLRCDPISSHATLYWYQQALGQGPEFLTYFNYEAQPDKSGLPSDRFSAERPEGSISTLTIQRTEQRDSAMYRCASSPRRANYEQYFGPGTRLTVT.